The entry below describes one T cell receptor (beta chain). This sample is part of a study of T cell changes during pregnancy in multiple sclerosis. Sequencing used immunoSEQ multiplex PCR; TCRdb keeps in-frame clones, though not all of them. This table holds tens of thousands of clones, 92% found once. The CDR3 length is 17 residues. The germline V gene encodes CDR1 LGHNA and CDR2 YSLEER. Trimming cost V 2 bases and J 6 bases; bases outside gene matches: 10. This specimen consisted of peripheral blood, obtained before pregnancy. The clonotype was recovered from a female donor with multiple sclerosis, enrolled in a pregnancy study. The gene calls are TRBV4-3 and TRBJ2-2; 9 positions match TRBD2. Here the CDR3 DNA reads TGCGCCAGCAGCCAACCGGACATTAGCGGGAGATCCGGGGAGCTGTTTTTT. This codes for CASSQPDISGRSGELFF.